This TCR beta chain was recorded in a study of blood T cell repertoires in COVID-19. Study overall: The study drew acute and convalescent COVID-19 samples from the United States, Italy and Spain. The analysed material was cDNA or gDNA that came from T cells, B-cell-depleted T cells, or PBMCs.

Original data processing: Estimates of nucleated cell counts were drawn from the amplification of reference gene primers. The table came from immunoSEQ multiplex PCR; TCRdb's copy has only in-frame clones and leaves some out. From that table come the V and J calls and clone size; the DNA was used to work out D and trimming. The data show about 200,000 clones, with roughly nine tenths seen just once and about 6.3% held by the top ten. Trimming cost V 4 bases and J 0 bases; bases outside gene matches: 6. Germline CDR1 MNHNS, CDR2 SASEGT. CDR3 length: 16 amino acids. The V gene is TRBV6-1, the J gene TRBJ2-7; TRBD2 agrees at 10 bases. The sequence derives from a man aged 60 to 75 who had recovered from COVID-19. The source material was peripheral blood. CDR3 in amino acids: CASSVSGGASSYEQYF. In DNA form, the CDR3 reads TGTGCCAGCAGTGTCAGCGGGGGGGCATCCTCCTACGAGCAGTACTTC.